These 28 T cell receptor beta chains came from one sample sequenced in a study of blood T cell repertoires in COVID-19. Clones were sequenced by immunoSEQ multiplex PCR, and TCRdb holds only the in-frame ones, with some missing. This sample yields some 530,000 clones, of which 70% to 90% are seen a single time; approximately 8% belongs to the top ten. Input material: PBMCs or T cells enriched from blood (not recorded which). Every receptor here comes from a woman aged 55 to 70 who had recovered from COVID-19.

This sequence joins TRBV10-2 and TRBJ1-5; no definite D call. The CDR3 consists of 13 residues. Trimming removed 10 bases at V and 7 bases at J, with 17 bases between. Germline V gene lookup returns CDR1 WSHSY and CDR2 SAAADI. The CDR3 sequence is CATRGESRQPQHF. CDR3 bases: TGCGCCACCCGCGGTGAGTCGCGCCAGCCCCAGCATTTT.

The V and J genes are TRBV5-1 and TRBJ2-7, with D possibly TRBD2 on 6 matching bases. The CDR3 loop spans 14 amino acids. The germline V and J ends were trimmed by 1 base and 6 bases, with 14 bases remaining between them. Germline loops: CDR1 SGHRS, CDR2 YFSETQ. CDR3 sequence (DNA): TGCGCCAGCAGCTTGACAGGTAACGGGGGCGAGCAGTACGTC. It yields the protein CASSLTGNGGEQYV.

The sample holds one count of this clone. The J gene is TRBJ2-2, the V gene TRBV6-7; TRBD2 matches 7 bases. TRBV6-7 qualifies as an ORF whose function is uncertain. V lost 0 bases, J lost 0 bases, and 4 bases stayed unmatched. CDR3 size: 17 residues. CDR3 amino acids: CASSYSKGGANTGELFF. The CDR3 DNA sequence: TGTGCCAGCAGTTACTCGAAGGGAGGGGCGAACACCGGGGAGCTGTTTTTT.

V usage is TRBV24-1 and J usage is TRBJ2-3; D is unclear. Germline lookup yields CDR1 KGHDR and CDR2 SFDVKD. The CDR3 runs to 14 residues. The V end lost 1 base, the J end lost 3 bases, and 7 bases lay between the germline ends. The CDR3 region is CATSDFYGTDTQYF. The CDR3 DNA follows: TGTGCCACCAGTGATTTTTACGGGACAGATACGCAGTATTTT.

The rearrangement links TRBV18 to TRBJ1-1; TRBD1 agrees at 8 bases. The CDR3 is 16 residues long. V lost 2 bases, J lost 5 bases, and 10 bases stayed unmatched. Germline V gene lookup returns CDR1 KGHSH and CDR2 LQKENI. CDR3 sequence (DNA): TGTGCCAGCTCACCAAGTTTACAGGGGGGAGGAACTGAAGCTTTCTTT. Amino acids: CASSPSLQGGGTEAFF.

The chain is built from TRBV5-6 and TRBJ1-1; unclear D gene. Germline V gene sequence: CDR1 SGHDT, CDR2 YYEEEE. Trimming removed 9 bases from V and 4 bases from J, with 16 bases in between. The CDR3 consists of 13 residues. The CDR3 here is CATQLGRSTEAFF. CDR3 nucleotides: TGTGCCACCCAGCTTGGGAGGAGCACTGAAGCTTTCTTT.

J is TRBJ2-7 and V is TRBV10-3, with a weak D call TRBD2 (5 bases). The germline V gene encodes CDR1 ENHRY and CDR2 SYGVKD. V lost 4 bases and J lost 0, with 10 bases in between. This CDR3 has 14 residues. CDR3 sequence (DNA): TGTGCCATCAGTGCCGGGGTCGGCTCCTACGAGCAGTACGTC. This gives the protein CAISAGVGSYEQYV.

The chain links TRBV20-1 to TRBJ1-4, with D hard to call. The CDR3 totals 13 residues. Germline CDR1 and CDR2: DFQATT and SNEGSKA (reference sequence). The germline V and J ends were trimmed by 3 bases and 4 bases, with 9 bases remaining between them. In nucleotides, the CDR3 is TGCAGTGCTAGTGCCGGGTATAATGAAAAACTGTTTTTT. Residues: CSASAGYNEKLFF.

Concerning this clone: Other DNA sequences in this sample translate to the same CDR3. The V gene is TRBV30, the J gene TRBJ1-3; D may be TRBD1 (5 bases). CDR1 GTSNPN and CDR2 SVGIG come from the germline V gene (reference sequence). The CDR3 length is 14 residues. V lost 5 bases and J 1 base, leaving 12 bases between the germline ends. The CDR3 region is CAWGQGFSGNTIYF. CDR3 DNA sequence: TGTGCCTGGGGTCAGGGATTTTCTGGAAACACCATATATTTT.

The chain is built from TRBV3-1 (or the pseudogene TRBV3-2) and TRBJ1-1; 7 bases match TRBD1. The CDR3 has 12 amino acids. Per the germline V gene, CDR1 is LGHDT and CDR2 is YNNKEL (reference sequence). J lost 8 bases, V lost 4 bases, and 4 bases had no gene match. The CDR3 sequence: CASSPQDREAFF. The CDR3 bases are TGTGCCAGCAGCCCCCAGGACAGGGAAGCTTTCTTT.

The genes are TRBV29-1 and TRBJ1-5, with 7 bases that match TRBD1. CDR3 length: 13 residues. V trimming: 1 base; J trimming: 5 bases; junction bases outside the gene matches: 2. Per the germline V gene, CDR1 is SQVTM and CDR2 is ANQGSEA. CDR3 loop: CSVEGRGDQPQHF. In DNA form, the CDR3 reads TGCAGCGTTGAAGGCAGGGGGGATCAGCCCCAGCATTTT.

J is TRBJ2-3 and V is TRBV7-2; TRBD2 aligns across 9 bases. Germline CDR1 and CDR2: SGHTA and FQGNSA. CDR3 size: 16 residues. The trim removed 5 bases at V and 9 bases at J, leaving 15 bases unmatched. CDR3 coding DNA: TGTGCCAGCAGCCCGAACGGCGGCGGGGGGGCTAGGACGCAGTATTTT. Amino acid sequence: CASSPNGGGGARTQYF. The variable domain in full, with the rest retrieved from reference TRBV7-2 and TRBJ2-3, is GAGVSQSPSNKVTEKGKDVELRCDPISGHTALYWYRQSLGQGLEFLIYFQGNSAPDKSGLPSDRFSAERTGGSVSTLTIQRTQQEDSAVYLCASSPNGGGGARTQYFGPGTRLTVL.

The chain uses TRBV7-6 and TRBJ1-4; weak D call: TRBD1 (5 bases). V dropped 5 bases and J dropped 8 bases, with 21 bases sitting between them. Germline V gene sequence: CDR1 SGHVS, CDR2 FNYEAQ. This CDR3 is 16 amino acids long. For the CDR3, the DNA is TGTGCCAGCAGCCCCCTAAATCGGGGGGGTGGGGAAAAACTGTTTTTT. Amino acid sequence: CASSPLNRGGGEKLFF.

The rearrangement uses TRBV5-1 and TRBJ2-7; 7 nucleotides line up with TRBD1. The ends lost 0 bases at V and 1 base at J; junction bases unmatched: 7. The CDR3 covers 16 residues. The germline V gene has CDR1 SGHRS and CDR2 YFSETQ. The CDR3 is CASSLADAGGSYEQYF. CDR3 coding DNA: TGCGCCAGCAGCTTGGCCGACGCAGGGGGTTCCTACGAGCAGTACTTC.

The chain carries TRBV4-2 and TRBJ1-2, with D possibly matching TRBD1 (6 bases). Germline V lookup: CDR1 LGHNA, CDR2 YNFKEQ. The germline V and J ends were trimmed by 2 bases and 2 bases, with 9 bases remaining between them. This CDR3 is built from 14 residues. The CDR3 here is CASSQPGQNYGYTF. CDR3 nucleotides: TGTGCCAGCAGCCAACCGGGACAAAACTATGGCTACACCTTC.

This clone was observed a single time. The V and J genes are TRBV20-1 and TRBJ1-1; tentatively, D is TRBD1 (6 bases). Germline CDR1 reads DFQATT; CDR2 reads SNEGSKA (reference sequence). The germline V and J ends were trimmed by 3 bases and 0 bases, with 8 bases remaining between them. The CDR3 is made up of 13 amino acids. For the CDR3, the DNA is TGCAGTGCTAGTGGGGGCTTGAACACTGAAGCTTTCTTT. Protein product: CSASGGLNTEAFF.

This sequence joins TRBV19 and TRBJ1-3, with 9 bases identical to TRBD1. Per germline, CDR1 LNHDA and CDR2 SQIVND (reference sequence). This CDR3 spans 15 amino acids. Unmatched junction bases numbered 8, after V lost 6 bases and J lost 5 bases. The CDR3: CASSPSGQGRNTIYF. In DNA form, the CDR3 reads TGTGCCAGTAGCCCCTCCGGACAGGGGAGAAACACCATATATTTT.

The gene calls are TRBV5-6 and TRBJ2-7; possible D gene TRBD1, 6 bases. Germline V lookup: CDR1 SGHDT, CDR2 YYEEEE. V was clipped by 4 bases and J by 3 bases, with 11 bases between them. This CDR3 is 13 amino acids long. CDR3 amino acids: CASSPGRGYEQYF. In DNA form, the CDR3 reads TGTGCCAGCAGCCCGGGCAGGGGCTACGAGCAGTACTTC.

The gene calls are TRBV15 and TRBJ1-6; TRBD1 matches at 8 bases. The CDR3 has 14 amino acids. Germline CDR1 LNHNV, CDR2 YYDKDF (reference sequence). Trimming took 3 bases from V and 7 from J; bases not matched to a gene: 2. The DNA for the CDR3 is TGTGCCACCAGCAGGGACAGGGTCAATTCACCCCTCCACTTT. Translated, it gives CATSRDRVNSPLHF.

This clone occurred a few times. Other DNA sequences in this sample translate to the same CDR3. The chain has TRBV27 and TRBJ1-2; the D is unclear. Germline values: CDR1 MNHEY, CDR2 SMNVEV (reference sequence). Trimming pared 3 bases from V and 4 bases from J, leaving 9 bases between. The CDR3 extends over 13 amino acids. Here the CDR3 DNA reads TGTGCCAGCAGTTTTCGAGGATTCTATGGCTACACCTTC. Its protein product is CASSFRGFYGYTF.

The chain uses TRBV5-1 and TRBJ2-3; 7 bases map to TRBD1. Germline CDR1 is SGHRS and CDR2 is YFSETQ. The CDR3 totals 15 residues. V dropped 4 bases and J dropped 4; count of bases not matched to a gene: 9. CDR3: CASSIQGIGADTQYF. Written as DNA, the CDR3 is TGCGCCAGCAGCATACAGGGGATCGGGGCAGATACGCAGTATTTT.

V usage is TRBV7-8 and J usage is TRBJ1-6, with TRBD1 matching 8 bases. Germline V CDR1 and CDR2: SGHVS, FQNEAQ. J gave up 8 bases and V 0 bases, and 3 bases lay outside the gene matches. The CDR3 runs 15 residues. CDR3 DNA: TGTGCCAGCAGCTTAGCCCCAGGGGGCTATTCACCCCTCCACTTT. Protein sequence: CASSLAPGGYSPLHF.

Remarks on this clone: Other DNA variants within this sample encode the same CDR3. The chain combines TRBV19 with TRBJ1-4; D might be TRBD1 (6 bases). The V end lost 4 bases, the J end lost 0 bases, and 6 bases lay between the germline ends. CDR1 is LNHDA, CDR2 SQIVND, per germline (reference sequence). This CDR3 contains 14 residues. CDR3 loop: CASSTGATNEKLFF. Written as DNA, the CDR3 is TGTGCCAGTAGTACAGGGGCAACTAATGAAAAACTGTTTTTT.

In DNA, the CDR3 is TGCGCCAGCAGCTGTAGGCTACAGGGGGCAAGGCAGCCCCAGCATTTT. Protein sequence: CASSCRLQGARQPQHF. The chain carries TRBV5-1 and TRBJ1-5, with 9 bases that match TRBD1. Germline V CDR1 and CDR2: SGHRS, YFSETQ. V shed 3 bases, J shed 7 bases, and the junction held 11 bases outside the gene matches. This CDR3 has 16 residues.

The CDR3 nucleotides are TGCGCCATCAAAGGTTTGGGGGCTGGACAGGGGGCCTACAATGAGCAGTTCTTC. Protein product: CAIKGLGAGQGAYNEQFF. The rearrangement links TRBV5-1 to TRBJ2-1, with TRBD1 identical over 10 bases. Germline V gene data show CDR1 as SGHRS and CDR2 as YFSETQ. The CDR3 totals 18 residues. J was trimmed by 2 bases and V by 9 bases; bases with no gene match: 17.

The J gene is TRBJ1-4, the V gene TRBV19; 7 bases agree with TRBD1. J gave up 7 bases and V 3 bases, and 8 bases lay outside the gene matches. The CDR3 length is 15 residues. CDR1 is LNHDA and CDR2 is SQIVND in the germline V gene (reference sequence). The CDR3 DNA reads TGTGCCAGTAGTATCGGGACAGCTGGGGGTGAAAAACTGTTTTTT. The encoded protein is CASSIGTAGGEKLFF.

This chain uses TRBV10-3 with TRBJ1-1; possible D gene TRBD1, 5 bases. CDR3 length: 15 residues. CDR1 and CDR2 from the germline V gene are ENHRY and SYGVKD. V was trimmed by 6 bases and J by 1 base, leaving 15 bases between them. This chain's CDR3 is CAIRVTSTGNTEAFF. In DNA form, the CDR3 reads TGTGCCATCAGAGTAACCTCTACAGGGAACACTGAAGCTTTCTTT.

The gene calls are TRBV28 and TRBJ2-7; no firm D call. Germline V gene lookup returns CDR1 MDHEN and CDR2 SYDVKM. V lost 4 bases and J 3 bases, leaving 7 bases between the germline ends. The CDR3 has 12 residues. The CDR3 coding sequence is TGTGCCAGCAGTTCCGGGTTCTACGAGCAGTACGTC. Residues: CASSSGFYEQYV.